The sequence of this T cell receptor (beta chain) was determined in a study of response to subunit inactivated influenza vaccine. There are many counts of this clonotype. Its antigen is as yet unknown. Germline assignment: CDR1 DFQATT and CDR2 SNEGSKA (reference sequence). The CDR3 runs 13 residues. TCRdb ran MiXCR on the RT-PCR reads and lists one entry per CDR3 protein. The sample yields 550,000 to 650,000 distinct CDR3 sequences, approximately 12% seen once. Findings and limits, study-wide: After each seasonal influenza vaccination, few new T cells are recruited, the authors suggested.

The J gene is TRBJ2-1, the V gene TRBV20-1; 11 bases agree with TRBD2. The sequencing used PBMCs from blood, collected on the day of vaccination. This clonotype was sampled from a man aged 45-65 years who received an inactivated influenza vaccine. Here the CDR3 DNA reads TGCAGCCCGCTAGCGGGAGGTTACAATGAGCAGTTCTTC. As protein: CSPLAGGYNEQFF.